The rows below give T cell receptor beta chains drawn from one sample of a study of T cells in Graves' hyperthyroidism and ophthalmopathy. TCRdb re-called the multiplex PCR reads through MiXCR, storing one row per CDR3 protein. This sample has roughly 500,000 distinct CDR3 sequences, with over 35% found just once. Input material: peripheral blood or thyroid tissue (not recorded which). All receptors derive from an adult woman with Graves' disease, either hyperthyroidism or ophthalmopathy (not recorded which). The CDR3 runs from the conserved cysteine through the conserved F or W. Each record gives: D gene, J gene, clone size, V gene, CDR3 protein, CDR3 DNA. D genes are given only for firm matches. Rows give clone size only sometimes, using once, few, many, or a class for an expanded clone.

NA	TRBJ1-3	many	TRBV14	CASSHFSGNTIYF	TGTGCCAGCAGCCACTTCTCTGGAAACACCATATATTTT
TRBD1	TRBJ1-4	many	TRBV6-1	CASSEMRGTDHKFF	TGTGCCAGCAGTGAAATGAGGGGGACAGACCACAAGTTTTTT
NA	TRBJ2-7	few	TRBV29-1	CSSGQGGDYEQYF	TGCAGCTCCGGACAGGGAGGGGACTACGAGCAGTACTTC
TRBD1	TRBJ1-2	NA	TRBV29-1	CSSTGAGGYGYTF	TGCAGCTCCACAGGGGCGGGAGGCTATGGCTACACCTTC
NA	TRBJ1-4	NA	TRBV29-1	CSVGHTYNEKLFF	TGCAGCGTTGGACACACATATAATGAAAAACTGTTTTTT
NA	TRBJ1-2	few	TRBV7-9	CASSADGRLLGGYTF	TGTGCCAGCAGCGCCGACGGTCGATTGTTGGGGGGCTACACCTTC
NA	TRBJ2-7	NA	TRBV20-1	CSATIADSSYEQYF	TGCAGTGCGACAATAGCGGATAGCTCCTACGAGCAGTACTTC
TRBD2	TRBJ2-5	many	TRBV7-2	CATQTPRAGVQETQYF	TGTGCCACCCAGACCCCCCGAGCGGGAGTACAAGAGACCCAGTACTTC
NA	TRBJ1-2	once	TRBV29-1	CSVEVPGGGIANYGYTF	TGCAGCGTTGAAGTCCCCGGGGGGGGAATAGCTAACTATGGCTACACCTTC
TRBD2	TRBJ2-7	NA	TRBV7-9	CASSEGLAGHEQYF	TGTGCCAGCAGCGAGGGACTAGCTGGGCACGAGCAGTACTTC
TRBD1	TRBJ2-7	NA	TRBV15	CATSRPGQVYEQYF	TGTGCCACCAGCAGACCGGGACAGGTCTACGAGCAGTACTTC
NA	TRBJ2-7	NA	TRBV7-8	CASQDSSYEQYF	TGTGCCAGCCAGGACAGCTCCTACGAGCAGTACTTC
TRBD1	TRBJ1-6	NA	TRBV25-1	CASSREGAGSPLHF	TGTGCCAGCAGTAGGGAGGGGGCTGGTTCACCCCTCCACTTT
NA	TRBJ2-7	NA	TRBV2	CASNAKAYEQYF	TGTGCCAGCAATGCCAAGGCCTACGAGCAGTACTTC
TRBD1	TRBJ2-2	NA	TRBV29-1	CSVDDRDSYTGELFF	TGCAGCGTTGACGACCGGGACAGCTACACCGGGGAGCTGTTTTTT
NA	TRBJ1-2	NA	TRBV29-1	CSVEDRGSYGYTF	TGCAGCGTTGAAGATCGAGGGTCCTATGGCTACACCTTC
TRBD1	TRBJ1-1	many	TRBV7-2	CASSQRQGGNTEAFF	TGTGCCAGCAGCCAAAGACAGGGAGGGAACACTGAAGCTTTCTTT
NA	TRBJ2-1	few	TRBV7-3	CASSLTAYNEQFF	TGTGCCAGCAGCTTAACAGCATACAATGAGCAGTTCTTC
NA	TRBJ2-2	many	TRBV20-1	CSASRPLGAGELFF	TGCAGTGCTAGCCGCCCTCTAGGGGCCGGGGAGCTGTTTTTT
NA	TRBJ2-7	NA	TRBV9	CASSVAYGGEQYF	TGTGCCAGCAGCGTAGCCTACGGAGGCGAGCAGTACTTC
NA	TRBJ1-1	NA	TRBV12-3/TRBV12-4	CASSPDGRLNTEAFF	TGTGCCAGCAGTCCGGACGGACGATTAAACACTGAAGCTTTCTTT
NA	TRBJ2-7	NA	TRBV24-1	CATSDSGARLRGEQYF	TGTGCCACCAGTGATTCTGGGGCGAGGTTACGGGGCGAGCAGTACTTC
TRBD1	TRBJ2-7	NA	TRBV11-2	CASSHPNAGTGYYEQYF	TGTGCCAGCAGCCACCCCAATGCCGGGACAGGGTACTACGAGCAGTACTTC
TRBD1	TRBJ2-7	NA	TRBV2	CASRPGTGSREQYF	TGTGCCAGCAGGCCCGGGACAGGGTCGCGCGAGCAGTACTTC
TRBD2	TRBJ2-2	many	TRBV7-3	CASSLNPSGSVGGELFF	TGTGCCAGCAGCTTAAATCCTAGCGGGAGTGTCGGCGGGGAGCTGTTTTTT
NA	TRBJ1-3	few	TRBV15	CATSMGGRSSGNTIYF	TGTGCCACCAGCATGGGGGGACGGAGCTCTGGAAACACCATATATTTT
TRBD1	TRBJ2-2	NA	TRBV25-1	CASSVRQGSAGELFF	TGTGCCAGCAGTGTCAGACAGGGGTCGGCCGGGGAGCTGTTTTTT
TRBD1	TRBJ2-7	NA	TRBV18	CASSLKTGNYEQYF	TGTGCCAGCTCACTCAAGACAGGGAACTACGAGCAGTACTTC
TRBD1	TRBJ1-5	NA	TRBV15	CATSSTGEGETQHF	TGTGCCACCAGCAGTACAGGGGAAGGCGAGACCCAGCATTTT
NA	TRBJ1-2	NA	TRBV7-2	CASRPGLAGYGGYTF	TGTGCCAGCAGACCCGGACTAGCGGGATATGGCGGCTACACCTTC
NA	TRBJ1-2	NA	TRBV28	CASSEQQADYGYTF	TGTGCCAGCAGCGAACAACAGGCGGACTATGGCTACACCTTC
NA	TRBJ1-2	NA	TRBV20-1	CSALADEGLGYTF	TGCAGTGCCTTGGCCGACGAGGGGCTTGGCTACACCTTC
NA	TRBJ1-5	many	TRBV5-1	CASSKDGYNQPQHF	TGCGCCAGCAGCAAGGACGGATACAATCAGCCCCAGCATTTT
NA	TRBJ1-2	NA	TRBV2	CASTLNGRNYGYTF	TGTGCCAGCACTCTAAACGGCAGAAACTATGGCTACACCTTC
TRBD1	TRBJ1-1	few	TRBV10-3	CAISDWGQESAFF	TGTGCCATCAGTGATTGGGGACAGGAGTCAGCTTTCTTT
TRBD1	TRBJ2-7	many	TRBV14	CASSQTGTGDEQYF	TGTGCCAGCAGCCAGACCGGGACAGGGGACGAGCAGTACTTC
NA	TRBJ2-7	NA	TRBV24-1	CATCNGSGGQYF	TGTGCCACCTGTAACGGGAGTGGCGGGCAGTACTTC
NA	TRBJ1-2	many	TRBV11-2	CASSFQVGAGYGYTF	TGTGCCAGCAGCTTCCAGGTGGGGGCTGGCTATGGCTACACCTTC
TRBD1	TRBJ2-5	many	TRBV5-1	CASSLVDRVQETQYF	TGCGCCAGCAGCTTGGTCGACAGGGTACAAGAGACCCAGTACTTC
NA	TRBJ1-1	many	TRBV2	CASTQGSPLNTEAFF	TGTGCCAGCACTCAGGGGAGCCCACTGAACACTGAAGCTTTCTTT
NA	TRBJ2-2	once	TRBV11-2	CASSAWDSVGELFF	TGTGCCAGCAGCGCGTGGGACTCCGTCGGGGAGCTGTTTTTT
TRBD1	TRBJ1-2	many	TRBV4-3	CASSVRQGAWNYGYTF	TGCGCCAGCAGCGTACGGCAGGGGGCATGGAACTATGGCTACACCTTC
TRBD2	TRBJ2-5	NA	TRBV2	CASSQAISGGGAGMRETQYF	TGTGCCAGCAGCCAAGCTATCTCCGGGGGAGGAGCGGGAATGAGGGAGACCCAGTACTTC
TRBD1	TRBJ1-2	NA	TRBV7-8	CASSLARDRGYTF	TGTGCCAGCAGCTTAGCCAGGGACAGGGGCTACACCTTC
TRBD1	TRBJ1-2	few	TRBV29-1	CSVDGTANYGYTF	TGCAGCGTTGACGGGACAGCAAACTATGGCTACACCTTC
NA	TRBJ1-4	many	TRBV20-1	CSALPHRANAANEKLFF	TGCAGTGCCCTGCCCCACAGGGCCAACGCGGCTAATGAAAAACTGTTTTTT
TRBD1	TRBJ2-7	NA	TRBV7-8	CASSLTGQGFEQYF	TGTGCCAGCAGCTTAACCGGACAGGGGTTCGAGCAGTACTTC